These T cell receptor beta chains were read from a single sample in a study of blood T cell repertoires in COVID-19. Produced via immunoSEQ multiplex PCR; TCRdb's table is partial and in-frame only. The repertoire holds about 30,000 clones, approximately 80% seen once, with more than 10% in the top ten. The specimen was peripheral blood. These receptors were collected from a human donor in a cohort sampled during active COVID-19. The CDR3 runs from the conserved cysteine through the conserved F or W. Fields, in order: J gene, V gene, clone size, D gene, CDR3 protein, CDR3 DNA. A D gene is named only where the DNA matches it firmly. The size entry is marked missing in some rows and otherwise reads once, few, many or a size class.

>TRBJ2-2|TRBV19|NA|NA
CASRTTPGTGELFF
TGTGCCAGTAGGACTACACCGGGCACCGGGGAGCTGTTTTTT
>TRBJ2-7|TRBV30|NA|TRBD1
CAWSWTGGSYEQYF
TGTGCCTGGAGTTGGACAGGGGGTTCCTACGAGCAGTACTTC
>TRBJ2-2|TRBV2|NA|NA
CASMSQGGPGELFF
TGTGCCAGCATGAGCCAGGGGGGTCCCGGGGAGCTGTTTTTT
>TRBJ2-5|TRBV18|once|TRBD1
CASSPGTGEKQTQYF
TGTGCCAGCTCACCGGGGACAGGGGAGAAGCAGACCCAGTACTTC
>TRBJ2-1|TRBV4-2|few|TRBD2
CASSQGLAGDNEQFF
TGTGCCAGCAGCCAAGGGTTAGCGGGGGACAATGAGCAGTTCTTC
>TRBJ2-7|TRBV11-2|NA|NA
CASSLAFSYEQYF
TGTGCCAGCAGCTTAGCGTTCTCCTACGAGCAGTACTTC
>TRBJ2-5|TRBV29-1|NA|NA
CSVVVGGIETQYF
TGCAGCGTTGTTGTCGGCGGGATAGAGACCCAGTACTTC
>TRBJ2-1|TRBV4-1|NA|NA
CASSQSAERYNEQFF
TGCGCCAGCAGCCAATCAGCGGAACGCTACAATGAGCAGTTCTTC
>TRBJ1-6|TRBV2|NA|NA
CASRSTHNSPLHF
TGTGCCAGCAGAAGTACACATAATTCACCCCTCCACTTT
>TRBJ2-1|TRBV9|few|NA
CASSLRWRDNEQFF
TGTGCCAGCAGCCTCCGATGGAGGGACAATGAGCAGTTCTTC
>TRBJ2-2|TRBV3-1/TRBV3-2|NA|NA
CASSLNRAATGELFF
TGTGCCAGCAGCCTAAACAGGGCAGCGACCGGGGAGCTGTTTTTT
>TRBJ1-6|TRBV4-3|NA|NA
CASSQEGVNSPLHF
TGCGCCAGCAGCCAAGAAGGGGTCAATTCACCCCTCCACTTT
>TRBJ1-3|TRBV2|few|NA
CASIRRDAGNTIYF
TGTGCCAGCATTAGGCGGGATGCTGGAAACACCATATATTTT
>TRBJ2-5|TRBV10-3|NA|NA
CATIDRQETQYF
TGTGCCACCATAGATCGCCAAGAGACCCAGTACTTC
>TRBJ2-7|TRBV4-3|NA|NA
CASSLETDSPYEQYF
TGCGCCAGCAGCCTGGAGACGGACAGCCCCTACGAGCAGTACTTC
>TRBJ2-7|TRBV6-5|NA|TRBD1
CASSPGQGGAYEQYF
TGTGCCAGCAGCCCCGGACAGGGTGGGGCCTACGAGCAGTACTTC
>TRBJ1-1|TRBV18|NA|TRBD1
CASSPRRGRRDEAFF
TGTGCCAGCTCACCCAGGAGGGGGCGTCGTGATGAAGCTTTCTTT
>TRBJ2-7|TRBV11-1|few|TRBD1
CASSQQGAYMAYEQYF
TGTGCCAGCAGTCAACAGGGGGCTTACATGGCCTACGAGCAGTACTTC
>TRBJ1-5|TRBV16|NA|TRBD1
CASSQSRQGRNQPQHF
TGTGCCAGCAGCCAATCGAGACAGGGACGCAATCAGCCCCAGCATTTT
>TRBJ2-2|TRBV7-9|NA|TRBD2
CASSLHWEGPGELFF
TGTGCCAGCAGCCTACATTGGGAGGGGCCCGGGGAGCTGTTTTTT
>TRBJ1-1|TRBV9|NA|NA
CASSRPGGTEAFF
TGTGCCAGCAGCAGACCGGGGGGCACTGAAGCTTTCTTT
>TRBJ1-5|TRBV7-2|medium-sized|TRBD1
CASRGGTGVNQPQHF
TGTGCCAGCAGGGGCGGGACAGGGGTCAATCAGCCCCAGCATTTT
>TRBJ2-1|TRBV6-5|once|TRBD1
CASHPSQGGRNEQFF
TGTGCCAGCCACCCCTCACAGGGGGGCCGGAATGAGCAGTTCTTC
>TRBJ1-2|TRBV2|NA|NA
CASSPGGGNYGYTF
TGTGCCAGCAGTCCCGGGGGAGGGAACTATGGCTACACCTTC
>TRBJ2-7|TRBV27|NA|TRBD2
CASKTSGGFGTYEQYF
TGTGCCAGCAAGACTAGCGGGGGGTTCGGGACGTACGAGCAGTACTTC
>TRBJ2-5|TRBV5-1|once|NA
CASSLDNQETQYF
TGCGCCAGCAGCTTGGACAACCAAGAGACCCAGTACTTC
>TRBJ1-1|TRBV3-1/TRBV3-2|once|NA
CASSPPTGFRRKNTEAFF
TGTGCCAGCAGCCCACCCACAGGGTTTCGGCGCAAGAACACTGAAGCTTTCTTT
>TRBJ1-2|TRBV28|once|NA
CASSSSGGGYYGYTF
TGTGCCAGCAGTTCCTCCGGCGGGGGATACTATGGCTACACCTTC
>TRBJ2-1|TRBV30|NA|TRBD2
CAWKGLGAGLYNEQFF
TGTGCCTGGAAGGGCTTGGGAGCGGGACTCTACAATGAGCAGTTCTTC
>TRBJ2-3|TRBV29-1|NA|NA
CSVEKSLSTDTQYF
TGCAGCGTTGAAAAATCTCTCAGCACAGATACGCAGTATTTT
>TRBJ1-1|TRBV5-1|NA|TRBD1
CASSTGTGATEAFF
TGCGCCAGCTCGACAGGGACAGGGGCCACTGAAGCTTTCTTT
>TRBJ1-1|TRBV14|NA|NA
CASSRQNTEAFF
TGTGCCAGCAGCCGGCAGAACACTGAAGCTTTCTTT
>TRBJ2-5|TRBV18|once|NA
CASSPAGARETQYF
TGTGCCAGCTCCCCCGCGGGGGCCAGAGAGACCCAGTACTTC
>TRBJ1-5|TRBV10-3|NA|TRBD1
CAIRQGVDQPQHF
TGTGCCATTCGACAGGGGGTGGATCAGCCCCAGCATTTT
>TRBJ1-2|TRBV30|NA|TRBD1
CAWRLKRPGQGGGDYGYTF
TGTGCCTGGAGACTAAAAAGACCGGGACAGGGGGGCGGCGACTATGGCTACACCTTC
>TRBJ2-1|TRBV11-2|NA|NA
CASSLVGGHNEQFF
TGTGCCAGCAGCTTAGTTGGCGGGCACAATGAGCAGTTCTTC
>TRBJ1-2|TRBV27|NA|NA
CASSPLPGYGYTF
TGTGCCAGCAGCCCCCTTCCCGGCTATGGCTACACCTTC
>TRBJ2-3|TRBV19|NA|TRBD2
CASSAGLAGGTDTQYF
TGTGCCAGTAGTGCGGGACTAGCGGGCGGCACAGATACGCAGTATTTT
>TRBJ2-7|TRBV12-3/TRBV12-4|NA|NA
CACAGALSYEQYF
TGTGCCTGCGCAGGGGCCCTATCCTACGAGCAGTACTTC